A selection of T cell receptor beta chains follows, all from one sample in a study of a mutant IDH1 vaccine in newly diagnosed glioma. Assay: immunoSEQ multiplex PCR; the TCRdb copy retains only in-frame clones and omits some. The sample lists 95,000 to 100,000 clones, about 87% occurring once. The sequencing used PBMCs, collected from a glioma patient treated with radiotherapy, temozolomide or both. The receptors shown here come from a woman aged 45-59 years with glioma. The CDR3 runs from the conserved cysteine through the conserved F or W. Each record gives: J gene, V gene, D gene, CDR3 protein, CDR3 DNA. The D gene is left open where the match is weak.

>TRBJ2-7|TRBV21-1|.
CASSPAAGGSYEQYF
TGTGCCAGCAGTCCCGCGGCGGGGGGCTCCTACGAGCAGTACTTC
>TRBJ2-7|TRBV6-1|.
CASRPGTAGYEQYF
TGTGCCAGCAGGCCCGGGACAGCGGGCTACGAGCAGTACTTC
>TRBJ2-2|TRBV25-1|.
CASSVAAHTGELFF
TGTGCCAGCAGTGTGGCAGCCCACACCGGGGAGCTGTTTTTT
>TRBJ2-7|TRBV5-1|.
CASSDTGRNAYEQYF
TGCGCCAGCAGCGACACGGGACGAAATGCCTACGAGCAGTACTTC
>TRBJ1-6|TRBV6-5|TRBD1
CASSYRDRGFSPLHF
TGTGCCAGCAGTTACCGGGACAGGGGATTCTCACCCCTCCACTTT
>TRBJ2-7|TRBV11-2|.
CASSLIVGSWEQYF
TGTGCCAGCAGCTTAATAGTGGGGAGCTGGGAGCAGTACTTC
>TRBJ2-6|TRBV7-9|.
CASSTRRVAVTGANVLTF
TGTGCCAGCAGCACACGCAGGGTCGCCGTCACTGGGGCCAACGTCCTGACTTTC
>TRBJ2-7|TRBV7-2|TRBD2
CASSLSGRSYEQYF
TGTGCCAGCAGCTTGAGCGGGAGGTCCTACGAGCAGTACTTC
>TRBJ2-2|TRBV7-2|.
CASSLDVGELFF
TGTGCCAGCAGCTTAGATGTTGGGGAGCTGTTTTTT
>TRBJ2-3|TRBV6-1|TRBD1
CASSEARDRDTQYF
TGTGCCAGCAGTGAAGCCCGGGACAGAGATACGCAGTATTTT